This TCR beta chain is drawn from a study of persistence of HIV-infected CD4 T cells. Study-wide context: The sample holds CD4+ T cells responsive to CMV or HIV-1 Gag. Study-wide results and limits: Proviral oligoclonality tracked with TCR oligoclonality within the same sorted cells. TCRbeta richness was lower in CMV- and Gag-responding cells than in anti-CD3/anti-CD28-responding cells.

An overlapping HIV-1 Gag peptide pool stimulated these cells at about 0.91 ug/peptide/mL. CD40L-negative CD69-negative CD45RO-high memory CD4+ T cells were sorted as populations depleted of antigen-responding cells. The immunoSEQ assay was version 4, run in survey mode. Profiling relied on immunoSEQ multiplex PCR, and the TCRdb table lists in-frame clones only, not all of them. The sample contains around 39,000 clones, 80% to 85% of which appear only once. With regard to this clone: Its target is not known.

CDR1 and CDR2 from the germline V gene are KGHSH and LQKENI. The V and J ends lost 3 bases and 2 bases respectively, with 8 bases between them. This CDR3 region has 14 residues. The sequenced sample was cultured CD4+ T cells from PBMCs, obtained from a patient who received antiretroviral therapy. The sequence derives from an adult with HIV. The donor label of this sample is uncertain. V usage is TRBV18 and J usage is TRBJ1-3; weak D call: TRBD1 (5 bases). CDR3 DNA sequence: TGTGCCAGCTCACCGGCGGGGGCTGGAAACACCATATATTTT. Protein product: CASSPAGAGNTIYF.